The 28 T cell receptor beta chains below were found in one sample sequenced in a study of cytomegalovirus exposure and HLA in healthy donors. Only in-frame clones appear in the TCRdb table, and some are missing; sequencing was by immunoSEQ multiplex PCR. There are 200,000 or so clones in the sample; around 84% occur only once, and around 15% lies in the top ten. The sequenced material came from PBMCs. These receptors were taken from a woman in her twenties or thirties in good health and CMV-seropositive.

The chain has TRBV5-1 and TRBJ2-4; TRBD2 matches 13 bases. V trimming: 4 bases; J trimming: 1 base; junction bases outside the gene matches: 11. This CDR3 spans 19 amino acids. Germline CDR1 and CDR2: SGHRS and YFSETQ. The CDR3, as DNA: TGCGCCAGCAGCGCCGGACTAGCGGGAGTGTTACTGGCCAAAAACATTCAGTACTTC. Its translation: CASSAGLAGVLLAKNIQYF.

The V gene is TRBV18, the J gene TRBJ2-3, with D hard to call. CDR1 is KGHSH and CDR2 is LQKENI in the germline V gene. The CDR3 consists of 15 residues. The ends were cut back, 4 bases at V and 2 bases at J, with 13 bases in the middle. As DNA, the CDR3 is TGTGCCAGCTCACTAACAGCTCTTATCACAGATACGCAGTATTTT. This encodes CASSLTALITDTQYF.

The V call is TRBV6-4, the J call TRBJ2-7; perhaps TRBD2 as D (6 bases). CDR3 length: 15 residues. V was shortened by 8 bases and J by 5 bases, with 22 bases between the two germline ends. CDR1 and CDR2 (germline): MRHNA, SNTAGT. The CDR3 DNA reads as TGTGCCAGCGAGTATTGGCGGAGGGATCCCCACGAGCAGTACTTC. It yields the protein CASEYWRRDPHEQYF.

The V gene is TRBV7-6, the J gene TRBJ1-5; weak D call: TRBD1 (6 bases). The V end was cut by 1 base, the J end by 3 bases, with 13 bases between. Germline CDR1 and CDR2: SGHVS and FNYEAQ. This CDR3 region has 16 residues. In DNA, the CDR3 is TGTGCCAGCAGCTTAGAGGGCAGGGGTGACAATCAGCCCCAGCATTTT. Amino acid sequence: CASSLEGRGDNQPQHF.

The chain uses TRBV5-1 and TRBJ2-7, with 8 bases aligning to TRBD1. CDR1 is SGHRS, CDR2 YFSETQ, per germline. V gave up 7 bases and J gave up 3 bases; unmatched junction bases: 6. This CDR3 is built from 13 residues. As DNA, the CDR3 is TGCGCCAGCGCTGGACAGGGCAACTACGAGCAGTACTTC. It specifies CASAGQGNYEQYF.

This rearrangement joins TRBV5-1 to TRBJ2-5; D not certain. CDR1 and CDR2 (germline): SGHRS, YFSETQ. The V and J ends lost 2 bases and 4 bases respectively, with 9 bases between them. This CDR3 spans 13 amino acids. The CDR3 region has the DNA TGCGCCAGCAGCTTTCCGGGTGCAGAGACCCAGTACTTC. It specifies CASSFPGAETQYF. Variable domain in full (rest from reference TRBV5-1 and TRBJ2-5): KAGVTQTPRYLIKTRGQQVTLSCSPISGHRSVSWYQQTPGQGLQFLFEYFSETQRNKGNFPGRFSGRQFSNSRSEMNVSTLELGDSALYLCASSFPGAETQYFGPGTRLLVL.

The V call is TRBV28, the J call TRBJ1-1, with 8 bases identical to TRBD1. Germline V CDR1 and CDR2: MDHEN, SYDVKM. The V gene end was trimmed by 5 bases and the J gene end by 5 bases; junction bases not matched to a gene: 13. The CDR3 contains 16 residues. The CDR3 loop reads CASSLTGQAVSTEAFF. CDR3 in DNA: TGTGCCAGCAGTCTTACGGGACAGGCTGTCTCGACTGAAGCTTTCTTT.

The chain recombines TRBV27 with TRBJ1-4, with a tentative D call TRBD1 (5 bases). Germline loops: CDR1 MNHEY, CDR2 SMNVEV (reference sequence). Deletions cut 3 bases from V and 7 bases from J, with 18 bases between. The CDR3 is 16 residues long. This CDR3 is CASSFLFGTSSEKLFF. The CDR3 nucleotides are TGTGCCAGCAGTTTTCTTTTCGGGACTTCTAGTGAAAAACTGTTTTTT.

This clone has only one observation. This chain links TRBV11-1 with TRBJ2-3; D might be TRBD2 (6 bases). From germline, CDR1 is SGHAT and CDR2 FQDESV (reference sequence). Trimming took off 1 base at V and 0 bases at J, with 11 bases between the two ends. The CDR3 sequence is 16 residues long. CDR3 sequence (DNA): TGTGCCAGCAGCTTAGTGGCGGGGTCTAGCACAGATACGCAGTATTTT. Its translation: CASSLVAGSSTDTQYF.

This clone was seen only once. The chain couples TRBV28 to TRBJ2-6; the D gene is possibly TRBD2 (5 bases). Trimming stripped 10 bases from V and 1 base from J, with 8 bases between. Per the germline V gene, CDR1 is MDHEN and CDR2 is SYDVKM. The CDR3 is 13 amino acids. The CDR3 reads CATRTSGANVLTF. As DNA, the CDR3 is TGTGCCACTAGGACTTCTGGGGCCAACGTCCTGACTTTC. The entire variable domain, with the rest obtained from reference TRBV28 and TRBJ2-6, is as follows: DVKVTQSSRYLVKRTGEKVFLECVQDMDHENMFWYRQDPGLGLRLIYFSYDVKMKEKGDIPEGYSVSREKKERFSLILESASTNQTSMYLCATRTSGANVLTFGAGSRLTVL.

Turning to this clone: A junction end diverges from the germline sequence, so it may reflect a read error. This chain links TRBV7-7 with TRBJ2-4; TRBD1 matches at 9 bases. The CDR3 extends over 14 amino acids. Germline assignment: CDR1 SSHAT and CDR2 FNYEAQ (reference sequence). In DNA, the CDR3 is TGTGCTAGCAGCCCCGGACAGGGGTCGGACATTCAGTACTTC. This sequence encodes CASSPGQGSDIQYF.

The CDR3 nucleotides read TGTGCCAGCAGCGTAGGGGCAGCGGGACCCCACAATGAGCAGTTCTTC. It specifies CASSVGAAGPHNEQFF. The rearrangement uses TRBV9 and TRBJ2-1; TRBD2 aligns across 7 bases. The junction had 8 bases not matched to a gene; V was cut back by 0 bases and J by 5 bases. This CDR3 region has 16 residues. The V gene's germline CDR1 is SGDLS and CDR2 YYNGEE.

The chain is built from TRBV28 and TRBJ2-7, with TRBD1 matching 10 bases. The CDR3 runs to 15 residues. J was trimmed by 5 bases and V by 3 bases; bases with no gene match: 7. Germline V gene sequence: CDR1 MDHEN, CDR2 SYDVKM. CDR3 DNA sequence: TGTGCCAGCAGTTTCCCGGGACAGGGGAAGAACGAGCAGTACTTC. Translation: CASSFPGQGKNEQYF.

The V and J genes are TRBV6-1 and TRBJ1-1; 7 bases are a match to TRBD1. The length of the CDR3 is 14 residues. V lost 7 bases and J lost 5; bases outside the gene matches: 10. CDR1 and CDR2 (germline): MNHNS, SASEGT. For the CDR3, the DNA is TGTGCCAGCAACGACAGGGCCAGGGATACTGAAGCTTTCTTT. This gives the protein CASNDRARDTEAFF.

This clone has only a few counts. The chain uses TRBV5-1 and TRBJ1-2; TRBD1 is a possible D gene (5 bases). V lost 3 bases, J lost 7 bases, and 13 bases lay in between. Per the germline V gene, CDR1 is SGHRS and CDR2 is YFSETQ. CDR3 length: 13 residues. DNA of the CDR3: TGCGCCAGCAGCTGGCCAGGGATGAGTGGCTACACCTTC. As protein: CASSWPGMSGYTF.

The chain combines TRBV5-6 with TRBJ2-7; D may be TRBD2 (6 bases). The V gene lost 3 bases and the J gene lost 5 bases, with 12 bases spanning the gap. The CDR3 extends over 13 amino acids. Germline lookup yields CDR1 SGHDT and CDR2 YYEEEE. CDR3 nucleotide sequence: TGTGCCAGCAGCTCTACTAGCCTTCACGAGCAGTACTTC. Its translation is CASSSTSLHEQYF.

The table lists this clone with a count of one. CDR3 protein: CASSPRGQGNEKLFF. In nucleotides, the CDR3 is TGTGCCAGCTCACCACGCGGACAGGGTAATGAAAAACTGTTTTTT. V usage is TRBV18 and J usage is TRBJ1-4; TRBD1 agrees at 8 bases. The CDR3 runs 15 residues. Germline lookup yields CDR1 KGHSH and CDR2 LQKENI. J lost 4 bases, V lost 1 base, and 2 bases had no gene match.

The gene calls are TRBV29-1 and TRBJ1-1; D not resolved. Germline lookup yields CDR1 SQVTM and CDR2 ANQGSEA. The germline V and J ends were trimmed by 8 bases and 4 bases, with 14 bases remaining between them. This CDR3 is built from 12 residues. DNA for the CDR3: TGCAGCTCCGCCTTCCGGGGCACTGAAGCTTTCTTT. Amino acid sequence: CSSAFRGTEAFF.

A note on this clone: A far larger clone is only one base removed, so a read error is likely. The chain uses TRBV5-6 and TRBJ2-2, with D possibly matching TRBD2 (6 bases). The germline gives CDR1 SGHDT, CDR2 YYEEEE. The CDR3 length is 15 residues. Deletions cut 0 bases from V and 4 bases from J, with 10 bases between. The CDR3 reads CASSLEAGITGELFF. CDR3 DNA sequence: TGTGCCAGCAGCTTGGAGGCGGGGATCACCGGGGAGCTGTTTTTT.

The CDR3 region has the DNA TGTGCCAGCAGCGAGAGACTAGCGGGTCGACTCAGCACAGATACGCAGTATTTT. It codes for CASSERLAGRLSTDTQYF. The V call is TRBV9, the J call TRBJ2-3; 10 bases are a match to TRBD2. Germline V gene sequence: CDR1 SGDLS, CDR2 YYNGEE. V shed 3 bases, J shed 0 bases, and the junction held 10 bases outside the gene matches. This CDR3 comprises 18 residues.

The rearrangement joins TRBV6-1 to TRBJ1-5; no reliable D call. Per germline, CDR1 MNHNS and CDR2 SASEGT. The CDR3 has 13 residues. Trimming removed 8 bases at V and 5 bases at J, with 13 bases between. DNA of the CDR3: TGTGCCAGCGAGTCAGGTCGAGATCAGCCCCAGCATTTT. Its translation: CASESGRDQPQHF.

V and J are TRBV7-3 and TRBJ1-1; D ambiguous. The germline V gene has CDR1 SGHTA and CDR2 FQGTGA. The ends were cut back, 2 bases at V and 3 bases at J, with 13 bases in the middle. CDR3 size: 15 residues. The CDR3 DNA reads TGTGCCAGCAGCTTATCAGCGTGGTCATACACTGAAGCTTTCTTT. Encoded protein: CASSLSAWSYTEAFF.

The gene calls are TRBV19 and TRBJ2-1; 9 positions agree with TRBD2. This CDR3 is 16 amino acids long. Germline V gives CDR1 LNHDA, CDR2 SQIVND (reference sequence). J gave up 1 base and V 10 bases, and 11 bases lay outside the gene matches. The CDR3 loop reads CATTQFSGRSYNEQFF. The CDR3 nucleotides are TGTGCCACTACACAATTTAGCGGGAGATCCTACAATGAGCAGTTCTTC.

The rearrangement links TRBV6-6 to TRBJ2-5; D is perhaps TRBD2 (6 bases). The germline V gene has CDR1 MNHNY and CDR2 SVGAGI (reference sequence). Trimming pared 4 bases from V and 5 bases from J, leaving 17 bases between. This CDR3 has 15 residues. The CDR3 region is CASSWSATSRETQYF. The CDR3 nucleotides are TGTGCCAGCAGTTGGAGCGCCACTAGCAGGGAGACCCAGTACTTC.

The rearrangement uses TRBV2 and TRBJ2-1, with TRBD2 matching over 7 bases. Trimming removed 10 bases from V and 5 bases from J; junction bases left unmatched: 17. CDR1 and CDR2 (germline): SNHLY, FYNNEI. The CDR3 is 16 residues long. The CDR3 here is CAMAPRTSEGNNEQFF. In nucleotides, the CDR3 is TGTGCCATGGCACCAAGAACTAGCGAGGGGAACAATGAGCAGTTCTTC.

The chain is built from TRBV5-1 and TRBJ2-7, with 7 bases matching TRBD1. The J segment lost 5 bases and the V segment lost 4 bases, leaving 15 bases of the junction unmatched. CDR3 length: 16 amino acids. Per the germline V gene, CDR1 is SGHRS and CDR2 is YFSETQ. The CDR3: CASSPTPTGLIDEQYF. CDR3 bases: TGCGCCAGCAGCCCGACCCCGACAGGGCTGATCGACGAGCAGTACTTC.

This rearrangement joins TRBV6-5 to TRBJ2-1; D remains ambiguous. The V end was cut by 1 base, the J end by 9 bases, with 13 bases between. CDR3 length equals 14 residues. The germline V gene has CDR1 MNHEY and CDR2 SVGAGI. As DNA, the CDR3 is TGTGCCAGCAGTTACTTGGGTTCGGGTGGTGAGCAGTTCTTC. It yields the protein CASSYLGSGGEQFF.

The V gene is TRBV19, the J gene TRBJ2-7; 7 bases agree with TRBD2. Germline values: CDR1 LNHDA, CDR2 SQIVND (reference sequence). The V segment lost 2 bases and the J segment 0 bases; nucleotides outside the gene matches: 1. This CDR3 has 14 residues. The CDR3 nucleotides read TGTGCCAGTAGTATACGGGGGGTCTCCTACGAGCAGTACTTC. Translation gives CASSIRGVSYEQYF.